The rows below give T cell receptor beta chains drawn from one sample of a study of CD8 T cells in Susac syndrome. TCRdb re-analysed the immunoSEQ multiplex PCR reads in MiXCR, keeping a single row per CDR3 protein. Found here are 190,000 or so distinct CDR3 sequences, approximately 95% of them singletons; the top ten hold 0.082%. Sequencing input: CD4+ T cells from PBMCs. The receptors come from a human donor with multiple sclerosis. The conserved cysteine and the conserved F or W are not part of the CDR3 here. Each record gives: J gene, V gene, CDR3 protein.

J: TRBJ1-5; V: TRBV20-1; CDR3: SASRTAQSQPQH
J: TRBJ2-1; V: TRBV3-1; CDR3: ASSQDRGTWNEQF
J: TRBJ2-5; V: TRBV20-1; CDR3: SAHPQAGGTRVETQY
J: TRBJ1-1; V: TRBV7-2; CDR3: ASSYGTPRMNTEAF
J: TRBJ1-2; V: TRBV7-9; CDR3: ASSQGAGYT
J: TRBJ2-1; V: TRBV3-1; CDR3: ASSPWGGRGEQF
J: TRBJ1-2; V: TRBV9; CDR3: ASSVEVGNYGYT
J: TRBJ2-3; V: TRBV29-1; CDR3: SVEEADREY
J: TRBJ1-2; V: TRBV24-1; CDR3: ATSGLQGAADYGYT
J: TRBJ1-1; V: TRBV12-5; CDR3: ASGLMGQVEAF
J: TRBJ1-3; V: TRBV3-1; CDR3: ASSQSAGNTIY
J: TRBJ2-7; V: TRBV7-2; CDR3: ASRPSAAYEQY
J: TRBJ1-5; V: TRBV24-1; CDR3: ATFENRGCQPQH
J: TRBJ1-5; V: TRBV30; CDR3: AWSAFTNQPQH
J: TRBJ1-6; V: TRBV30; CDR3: AWIPFGVGRGSPLH
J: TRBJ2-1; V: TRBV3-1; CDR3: ASSQVKGGEQF
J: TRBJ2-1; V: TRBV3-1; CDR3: ASRPGSGEGQF
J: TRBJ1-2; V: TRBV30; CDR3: AWRTQDRVGGYT
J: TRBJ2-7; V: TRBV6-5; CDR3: ASSSTGTGGYGQY
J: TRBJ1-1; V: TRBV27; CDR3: ASGGGFTEAF
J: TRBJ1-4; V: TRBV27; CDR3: ASSPGRLLDEKLF
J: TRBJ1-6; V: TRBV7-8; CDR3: ASSLGAFGDSSSYNSPLH
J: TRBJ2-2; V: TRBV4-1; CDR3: ASSQAGVANTGELF
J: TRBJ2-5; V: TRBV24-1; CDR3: ATSDRGQGVGETQY
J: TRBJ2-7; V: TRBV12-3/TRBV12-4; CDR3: ASRPTSGGTYEQY
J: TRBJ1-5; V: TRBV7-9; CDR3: ASSLASTNQPQH
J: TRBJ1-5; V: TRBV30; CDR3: AWSAQGVAAQH
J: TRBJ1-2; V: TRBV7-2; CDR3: ASSSTGYYGYT
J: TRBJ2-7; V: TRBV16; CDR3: ASSPFRQDLRVHEQY
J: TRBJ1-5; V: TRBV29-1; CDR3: SVGDREGPQH
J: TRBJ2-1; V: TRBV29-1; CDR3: SVVRGSSYNEQF
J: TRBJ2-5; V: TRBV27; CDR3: ATRGVLETQY
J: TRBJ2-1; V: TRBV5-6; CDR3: ASSWDLGGDTYNEQF
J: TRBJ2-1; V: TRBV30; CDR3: AWRTGTSGYNEQF
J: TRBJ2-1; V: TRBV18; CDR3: ASSPGQGSYNEQF
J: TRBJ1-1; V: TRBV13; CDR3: ASSLPNSQGAGTEAF
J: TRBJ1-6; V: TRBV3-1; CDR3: ASSQDRQGGSPLH
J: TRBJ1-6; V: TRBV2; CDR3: ASSVDGAGDLSPLH
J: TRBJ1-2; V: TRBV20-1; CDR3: SASGTGYGYT
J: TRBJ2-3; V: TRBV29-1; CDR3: SVAGLAGGDTQY
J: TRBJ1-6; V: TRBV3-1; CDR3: ASSQHAGADSPLH
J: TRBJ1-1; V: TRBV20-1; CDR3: SATVQGALMNTEAF
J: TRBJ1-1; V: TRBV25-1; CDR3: ASSEGTEAF
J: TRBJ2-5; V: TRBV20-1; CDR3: SARVQETQY
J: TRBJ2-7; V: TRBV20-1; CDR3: SAWGPGDYEQY
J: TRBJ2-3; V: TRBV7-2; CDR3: ASSSVAGGTDTQY
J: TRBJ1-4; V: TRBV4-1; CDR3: ASSQGSGQGWEKLF
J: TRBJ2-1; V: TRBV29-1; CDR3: SVEDWDVEQF
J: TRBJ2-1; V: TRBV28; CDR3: ASSFSDSYNEQF
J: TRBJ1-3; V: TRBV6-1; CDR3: ASRDGARNTIY
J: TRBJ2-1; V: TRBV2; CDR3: ASTETGTGAREQF
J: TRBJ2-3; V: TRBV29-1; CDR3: SARRRGADTQY
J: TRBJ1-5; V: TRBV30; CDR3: AWSLGGQPQH